This T cell receptor beta chain was sequenced during a study of cytomegalovirus exposure and HLA in healthy donors (dated by TCRdb to the late 2010s). Study-level background: An earlier analysis of roughly 500 of the donors reported approximately 280 Gb of sequence data and about 120 million unique TCR beta sequences obtained from about 200 million T cells. About 300 gigabases of sequencing data and approximately 92 million unique TCR sequences made up an early release that covered 640 HLA-typed donors. Of the approximately 400 genotyped donors, over 80% were placed in the genetic ancestry cluster associated with self-reported Caucasian donors. The study was designed to test whether signatures of past pathogen exposure could be identified by cataloging public T cell receptors. The T cell repertoires of around 670 subjects were profiled by immunosequencing and related to cytomegalovirus serostatus. In addition to the first cohort of roughly 700 subjects, a separate validation cohort of under 150 different subjects was used. To predict cytomegalovirus infection status, the study combined high-throughput TCR immunosequencing, statistical association of individual TCRs with disease status, and machine learning. In a later analysis, previously published TCR beta repertoires from several hundred donors were re-analyzed and high-resolution HLA genotyping was added so that TCR occurrence patterns could be studied. Rather than using new phenotypic data, the later analysis identified candidate immune exposures from TCR beta sequences and from how often those sequences occurred across donors. An earlier analysis of some 500 of the donors applied high-throughput TCR beta sequencing to assess whether each TCR beta V gene segment acted as functional or pseudogenic. Donor age, sex, ethnicity and CMV serostatus were compiled together with the repertoire data. Genome-wide SNP genotypes for about three fifths of the roughly 670 donors were used in a later genetic analysis, which treated that subset as a discovery cohort. All discovery cohort repertoires had been generated on a single sequencing platform. Both class I and class II loci were covered by HLA typing, at four-digit resolution. Typing coverage differed by locus: A, B, C, DRB1 and DQB1 were typed in about 629-640 donors, DQA1 in around 500, DPA1 in some 600, and DPB1 in 472. Roughly 5 DR-DQ haplotypes were handled as single units for association and clustering because linkage in the cohort was strong. Among 300 to 450 genotyped donors of the cohort, an average of around 240,000 unique TCR beta nucleotide sequences were sequenced per donor, around 20% of them non-productive. The full study reports these points: A later analysis found that most CMV-associated TCR beta chains appeared HLA-restricted, with HLA associations seemingly driven largely by CMV exposure. This cohort had only TCR beta chains sequenced, and the lack of alpha or paired-chain data limited which features could be detected. Because HLA typing was missing for some donors at each locus, association tests included only the typed subset. Broadly in line with IMGT annotations, most TCR beta V segments showed up in productive rearrangements about 87% or about 30% of the time in an earlier analysis of several hundred of the donors. A group of highly shared sequence variants was considered likely to be a technical artifact of the sequencing pipeline. A few of the identified cytomegalovirus-associated TCR beta chains were confirmed in vitro to be specific for cytomegalovirus antigens. For the cohort, immune exposure information was limited to CMV serostatus. In a later genetic analysis, a missense DCLRE1C variant was associated with V-gene and J-gene trimming of TCR beta chains, and the association was replicated in an independent cohort. Compared with equally common non-associated chains, HLA-associated TCR beta chains in a later analysis were more clonally expanded and had lower generation probabilities. A further reported finding was that TCR beta sequences accurately predicted the HLA-A and HLA-B alleles for most subjects in the first cohort. A later analysis associated roughly 17,000 TCR beta sequences with specific HLA alleles at a false discovery rate of 0.05. Because the 87-base-pair reads could not distinguish some IMGT-functional V segments, including TRBV6-2 and TRBV6-3, those segments were excluded. Most TCR sequences were seen in very few donors, while some public TCRs were found in many individuals. Several of the top co-occurrence clusters appeared to be linked to parvovirus B19, influenza, CMV and Epstein-Barr virus, according to a later analysis. In a later genetic analysis, fewer N-insertions in productive TCRs were reported among donors in an Asian-associated ancestry cluster than the roughly 700-donor mean. Because counts were too low, some 17 rarely observed V segments, including chromosome 9 orphons, were excluded from the earlier analysis of 500 to 700 of the donors. Strong co-occurrence of HLA alleles, especially DR and DQ, made assigning TCR associations to individual alleles difficult. It was suggested by the authors that the approach could potentially be generalized to other disease states and immunological phenotypes. Presence/absence analyses assumed roughly uniform sequencing depth across donors, an assumption that may not hold. In a later analysis, TCR association rates were found to vary across HLA loci, with the most associated TCRs seen for DRB1 alleles and the fewest for HLA-C alleles. A total of about 150 TCR beta chains were listed by the study as associated with cytomegalovirus. Cytomegalovirus status was reported to be diagnosed by the classifier with high specificity and sensitivity in both the original and validation cohorts. Correlated functional status among segregating V segments might be attributable to linkage disequilibrium, but an unknown experimental factor could not be ruled out.

The library was obtained by the immunoSEQ multiplex PCR assay. A mixture of 60 forward primers for TCR Vbeta segments and 13 reverse primers for TCR Jbeta segments was used in the multiplex PCR. Amplification of the CDR3 region of rearranged TCR beta genes was performed with a multiplex PCR assay on genomic DNA. The amplified TCR beta libraries were sequenced on the Illumina HiSeq System as 87-base-pair reads. Concerning the study's data processing: Across the roughly 600 repertoires, a later analysis counted tens of millions of unique TCR beta chains, 8.5 million to 12 million of which were shared by at least two donors. A nearest-neighbor algorithm error-corrected the raw reads and collapsed the reads into unique sequences, merging closely related sequences to remove PCR and sequencing errors. CDR3 sequences were aligned to IMGT reference sequences to assign V, D and J gene segments. For a sequence to be retained, at least a six-nucleotide match to both a V gene segment and a J gene segment was required. Rearrangements were classified as productive when the CDR3 lacked stop codons and remained in frame with V and J, and all other rearrangements were classified as non-productive. Following IMGT convention, CDR3 was defined as the stretch from the second conserved V-encoded cysteine to the conserved J-encoded phenylalanine. In an earlier analysis of roughly 580 of the donors, sequences lacking an unambiguous match to a single V gene segment were excluded. An earlier analysis of fewer than 650 of the donors classified V segments as functional when productive rearrangements were above 56.7% and as segregating when the standard deviation between donors was above 5%. A statistical classification framework was built to diagnose cytomegalovirus status from the catalog of TCR beta chain sequences. A later analysis assigned V and J genes by comparing TCR nucleotide sequences with IMGT/GENE-DB human TR gene sequences. In a later analysis, CDR3 sequences and most-parsimonious VDJ recombination scenarios were assigned using the TCRdist pipeline. In a later analysis, every TCR beta chain was defined by the combination of its CDR3 amino acid sequence and its V-gene family, and reads without a unique V-gene family were dropped. To address suspected cross-contamination and a sequencing artifact, a later analysis removed 592 highly shared, low-generation-probability nucleotide sequences. For each public chain, a later analysis derived a clonal expansion index from normalized ranks of inferred template counts within each repertoire. In a later analysis, generation probabilities were computed using a VDJ recombination model fitted to out-of-frame rearrangements, and the results were checked against IGoR. A later analysis scored TCR-TCR, TCR-HLA and TCR-CMV co-occurrence with hypergeometric tests, applying a repertoire-size bias correction to TCR pairs. False discovery rates were estimated in a later analysis by permuting HLA or CMV assignments 20 times. In a later analysis, co-occurring TCRs were grouped using DBSCAN, with TCRdist sequence similarity added in when clustering inside HLA-allele-positive subsets. Repertoires with fewer than 30,000 or more than 120,000 public chains were left out of co-occurrence clustering, as were five repertoires with anomalous nucleotide sharing. TCRdb stores this immuneACCESS table with in-frame sequences only. Part of the clones is absent; in the studies checked, under half of the shortfall reflects unresolved V genes, and no reason is known for the rest. V and J calls and clone size come straight from that table; D and trimming were deduced from the DNA. The sample records 100,000 to 120,000 clones, 76% of which are singletons. The biggest ten clones account for roughly 13% of the sample.

Points on this clone: Its antigen has not been determined. Base qualities are not provided; no much larger clone lies one nucleotide away.

In total, roughly 670 healthy bone marrow donors made up the cohort. All cohort members were sampled while nominally healthy, although unrecorded immune exposures were likely present. The donor was CMV seropositive and was included in the group of almost 300 seropositive cohort members. Every donor gave a peripheral blood sample, and the peripheral blood mononuclear cells from that sample were used for TCR beta sequencing. The Qiagen DNeasy Blood Extraction Kit was used to extract genomic DNA from the blood cell samples. Trimming costs V 3 bases and J 0 bases, and their ends lie 13 bases apart. Taken from cysteine to phenylalanine, the CDR3 has 15 residues. The DNA shown is the 45-base CDR3, in frame from base 1. Reading the germline V gene gives CDR1 SGHRS and CDR2 YFSETQ.

Sequencing was carried out using PBMCs. This sequence uses TRBV5-1 and TRBJ2-7, and the D gene may be TRBD1, 6 bases matching. The clonotype comes from a man aged 25-45 years in good health and CMV-seropositive. This receptor has the CDR3 CASSYRDMVSYEQYF. The bases read TGCGCCAGCAGCTACCGGGACATGGTCTCCTACGAGCAGTACTTC. Extended through the reference TRBV5-1 and TRBJ2-7 proteins, this CDR3 yields the full variable domain: KAGVTQTPRYLIKTRGQQVTLSCSPISGHRSVSWYQQTPGQGLQFLFEYFSETQRNKGNFPGRFSGRQFSNSRSEMNVSTLELGDSALYLCASSYRDMVSYEQYFGPGTRLTVT.